One and the same sample provided the 4 T cell receptor beta chains below, sequenced in a study of T-cell reconstitution after alpha-beta-depleted transplantation in children. A TCRbeta library incorporating unique molecular identifiers was prepared. TCRdb used MiXCR to reprocess the PCR reads, holding one entry per CDR3 protein. The sample has 490,000 or so distinct CDR3 sequences; around an eighth are singletons. Sequenced material: PBMCs from the stem cell graft donor, taken from the stem cell graft. Receptors were obtained from a human donor who donated a stem cell graft to a child with combined immunodeficiency.

This clonotype was seen repeatedly, ten times or more. J is TRBJ2-1 and V is TRBV7-6, with TRBD2 matching over 10 bases. The trim removed 5 bases at V and 8 bases at J, leaving 12 bases unmatched. The CDR3 sequence is 16 residues long. Germline CDR1 is SGHVS and CDR2 is FNYEAQ. The CDR3 DNA reads as TGTGCCAGCAGCCCTAGCGGGAGATACAGAAGCTATGAGCAGTTCTTC. Protein product: CASSPSGRYRSYEQFF.

At least ten counts were recorded for this clonotype. The chain uses TRBV9 and TRBJ2-1; D is unresolved. Germline-derived CDR1 and CDR2 are SGDLS and YYNGEE. This CDR3 region has 15 residues. The ends were cut back, 0 bases at V and 4 bases at J, with 11 bases in the middle. In nucleotides, the CDR3 is TGTGCCAGCAGCGTAGGGCGGAATAATTACAATGAGCAGTTCTTC. This gives the protein CASSVGRNNYNEQFF.

This clonotype was observed a few times. The chain joins TRBV12-3 or TRBV12-4 to TRBJ2-1; TRBD2 aligns across 10 bases. V lost 8 bases, J lost 9 bases, and 10 bases stayed unmatched. CDR3 size: 14 residues. For the CDR3, the DNA is TGTGCCAGCGGGCTAGCGGGGGCCGGGGGTGAGCAGTTCTTC. This sequence encodes CASGLAGAGGEQFF.

V usage is TRBV6-1 and J usage is TRBJ2-1; TRBD2 matches at 10 bases. This CDR3 region has 15 residues. Trimming removed 2 bases from V and 9 bases from J; junction bases left unmatched: 7. CDR1 is MNHNS, CDR2 SASEGT, per germline. The chain's CDR3 is CASSEPAGGPVEQFF. In DNA form, the CDR3 reads TGTGCCAGCAGTGAACCAGCGGGAGGGCCAGTTGAGCAGTTCTTC.